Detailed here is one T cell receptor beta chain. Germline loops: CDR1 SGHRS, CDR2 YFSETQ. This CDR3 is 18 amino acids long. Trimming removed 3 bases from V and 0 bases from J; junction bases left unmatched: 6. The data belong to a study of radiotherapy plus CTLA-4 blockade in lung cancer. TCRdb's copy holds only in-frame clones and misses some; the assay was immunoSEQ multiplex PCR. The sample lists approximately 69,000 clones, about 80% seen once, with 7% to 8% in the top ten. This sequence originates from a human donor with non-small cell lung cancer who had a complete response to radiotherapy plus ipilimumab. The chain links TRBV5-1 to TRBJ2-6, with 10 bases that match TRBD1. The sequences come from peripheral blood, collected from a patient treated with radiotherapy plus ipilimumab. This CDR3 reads CASSSLGDRGSGANVLTF. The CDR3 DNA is TGCGCCAGCAGCTCCCTAGGGGACAGGGGCTCTGGGGCCAACGTCCTGACTTTC.